The rows below give T cell receptor beta chains drawn from one sample of a study of T cell repertoires in cytomegalovirus infection. TCRdb redid the calling of the reads with MiXCR, one entry per CDR3 protein. The top ten clones hold approximately 4.6% of a sample with 65,000 to 95,000 distinct CDR3 sequences, roughly 3.6% of them seen once. Source material: PBMCs. Receptor source: a human donor in good health (CMV status not recorded). Some clones in this sample may be carry-over from other donors' samples. CDR3s include the opening cysteine and the closing phenylalanine or tryptophan. D genes are given only for firm matches. Size values are once, few and many counts, or a class for expanded clones, and some rows have none.

J | size | V | D | DNA | CDR3
TRBJ2-1 | many | TRBV20-1 | NA | TGCAGTGCTAGAGATCCGGGTTGGAATGAGCAGTTCTTC | CSARDPGWNEQFF
TRBJ1-4 | many | TRBV15 | NA | TGTGCCACCAGCAGAGATCAGGGAATGAGAACTAATGAAAAACTGTTTTTT | CATSRDQGMRTNEKLFF
TRBJ1-4 | many | TRBV14 | TRBD1 | TGTGCCAGCAGCCAAGCCCAGGGGGTGATCGGCGAAAAACTGTTTTTT | CASSQAQGVIGEKLFF
TRBJ2-3 | many | TRBV7-2 | TRBD2 | TGTGCCAGCAGCTTAGGGTCGGGACTAGCGGGGGCAGATACGCAGTATTTT | CASSLGSGLAGADTQYF
TRBJ2-4 | many | TRBV29-1 | TRBD1 | TGCAGCGGATCGACAGGGGCCAAAAACATTCAGTACTTC | CSGSTGAKNIQYF
TRBJ1-1 | many | TRBV7-8 | NA | TGTGCCAGCAGCAGACATGGACAGGAAGCTTTCTTT | CASSRHGQEAFF
TRBJ2-6 | many | TRBV7-2 | TRBD2 | TGTGCCAGCAGCTTAAAGTTAGCGGGGCCTCATTCTGGGGCCAACGTCCTGACTTTC | CASSLKLAGPHSGANVLTF
TRBJ1-3 | many | TRBV7-6 | NA | TGTGCCAGCAGCTTAGGGGGCAGGAGCTCTGGAAACACCATATATTTT | CASSLGGRSSGNTIYF
TRBJ2-7 | many | TRBV6-1 | NA | TGTGCCAGCAGTTCCGGGGAATCCCGAGGGGAGCAGTACTTC | CASSSGESRGEQYF
TRBJ2-1 | NA | TRBV6-2/TRBV6-3 | TRBD2 | TGTGCCAGCAGTCCCGTAGCGGGGGGACCTTACAATGAGCAGTTCTTC | CASSPVAGGPYNEQFF
TRBJ1-6 | many | TRBV19 | TRBD1 | TGTGCCAGTAGTATAATAAGCGGACAGGGGGCTAATTCACCCCTCCACTTT | CASSIISGQGANSPLHF
TRBJ1-5 | many | TRBV12-3/TRBV12-4 | NA | TGTGCCAGCAGGTTATCTGGGAATCCGCCCCAGCATTTT | CASRLSGNPPQHF
TRBJ1-1 | many | TRBV28 | NA | TGTGCCAGCAGTCCGAATCCATGGACGGGGAACACTGAAGCTTTCTTT | CASSPNPWTGNTEAFF
TRBJ1-6 | many | TRBV6-6 | NA | TGTGCCAGCAACTACAGGAGCTCCTATAATTCACCCCTCCACTTT | CASNYRSSYNSPLHF
TRBJ2-1 | many | TRBV7-2 | TRBD2 | TGTGCCAGCAGCGGAGGGACTAGCGGGAGTCTAAATGAGCAGTTCTTC | CASSGGTSGSLNEQFF
TRBJ1-5 | many | TRBV7-8 | NA | TGTGCCAGCAGCTTAACACCAGGACAATATAGCAATCAGCCCCAGCATTTT | CASSLTPGQYSNQPQHF